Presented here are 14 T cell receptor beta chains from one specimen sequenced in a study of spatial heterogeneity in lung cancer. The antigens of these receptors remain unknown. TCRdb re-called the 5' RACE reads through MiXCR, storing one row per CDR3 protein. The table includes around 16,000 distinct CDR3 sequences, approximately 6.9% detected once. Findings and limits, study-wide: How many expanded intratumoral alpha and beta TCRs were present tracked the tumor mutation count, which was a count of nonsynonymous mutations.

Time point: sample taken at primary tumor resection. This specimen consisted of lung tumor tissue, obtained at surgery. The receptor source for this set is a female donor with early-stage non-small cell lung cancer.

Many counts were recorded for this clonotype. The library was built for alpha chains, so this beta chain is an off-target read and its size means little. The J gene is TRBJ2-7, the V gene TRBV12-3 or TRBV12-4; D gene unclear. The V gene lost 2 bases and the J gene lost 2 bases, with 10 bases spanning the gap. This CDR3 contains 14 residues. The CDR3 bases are TGTGCCAGCAGTTTAAGGCGGTCCACCTACGAGCAGTACTTC. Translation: CASSLRRSTYEQYF.

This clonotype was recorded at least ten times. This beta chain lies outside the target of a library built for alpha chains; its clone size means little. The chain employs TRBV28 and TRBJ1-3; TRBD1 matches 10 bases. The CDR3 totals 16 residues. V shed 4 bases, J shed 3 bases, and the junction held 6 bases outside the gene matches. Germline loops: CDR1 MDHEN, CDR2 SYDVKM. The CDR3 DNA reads TGTGCCAGCAGTTCTTCTGGACAGGGGGATGGAAACACCATATATTTT. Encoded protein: CASSSSGQGDGNTIYF.

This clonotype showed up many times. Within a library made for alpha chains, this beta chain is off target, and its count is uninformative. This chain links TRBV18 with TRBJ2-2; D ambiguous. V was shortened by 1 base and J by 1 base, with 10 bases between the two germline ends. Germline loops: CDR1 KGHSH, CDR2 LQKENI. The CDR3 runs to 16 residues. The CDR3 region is CASSPLTIMNTGELFF. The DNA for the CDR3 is TGTGCCAGCTCACCACTTACTATAATGAACACCGGGGAGCTGTTTTTT.

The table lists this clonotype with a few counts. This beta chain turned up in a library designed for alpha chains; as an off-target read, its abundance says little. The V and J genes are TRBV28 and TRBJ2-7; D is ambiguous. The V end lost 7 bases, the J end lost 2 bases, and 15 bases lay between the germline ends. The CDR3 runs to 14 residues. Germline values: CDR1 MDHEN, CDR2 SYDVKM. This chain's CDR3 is CASTPSGIPYEQYF. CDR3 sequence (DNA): TGTGCCAGCACCCCCTCAGGCATACCCTACGAGCAGTACTTC.

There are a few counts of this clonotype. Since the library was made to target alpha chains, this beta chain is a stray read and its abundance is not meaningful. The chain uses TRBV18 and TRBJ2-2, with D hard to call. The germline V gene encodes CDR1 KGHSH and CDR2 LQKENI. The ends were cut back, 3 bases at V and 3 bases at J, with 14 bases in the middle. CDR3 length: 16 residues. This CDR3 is CASSPPGRVDTGELFF. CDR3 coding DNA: TGTGCCAGCTCACCCCCTGGCCGGGTCGACACCGGGGAGCTGTTTTTT.

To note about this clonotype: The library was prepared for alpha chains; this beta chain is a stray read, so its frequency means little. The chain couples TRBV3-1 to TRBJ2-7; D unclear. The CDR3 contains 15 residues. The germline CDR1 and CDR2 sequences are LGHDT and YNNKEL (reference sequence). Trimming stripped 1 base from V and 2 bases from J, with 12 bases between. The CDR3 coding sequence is TGTGCCAGCAGCCAAGTATGGGGATTAGCCTACGAGCAGTACTTC. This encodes CASSQVWGLAYEQYF.

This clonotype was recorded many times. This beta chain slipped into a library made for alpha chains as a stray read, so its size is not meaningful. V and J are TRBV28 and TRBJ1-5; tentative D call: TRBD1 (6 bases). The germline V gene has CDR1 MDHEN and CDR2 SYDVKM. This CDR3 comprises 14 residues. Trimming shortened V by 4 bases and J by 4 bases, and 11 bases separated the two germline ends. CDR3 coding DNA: TGTGCCAGCAGTTATGGGGGCTCTAATCAGCCCCAGCATTTT. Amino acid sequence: CASSYGGSNQPQHF.

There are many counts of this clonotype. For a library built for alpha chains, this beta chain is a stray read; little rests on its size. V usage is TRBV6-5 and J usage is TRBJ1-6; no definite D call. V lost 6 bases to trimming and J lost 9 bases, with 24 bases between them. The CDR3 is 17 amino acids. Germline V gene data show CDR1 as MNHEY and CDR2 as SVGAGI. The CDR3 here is CASRPLTSETGISPLHF. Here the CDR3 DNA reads TGTGCCAGCAGGCCCTTAACATCGGAAACGGGAATTTCACCCCTCCACTTT.

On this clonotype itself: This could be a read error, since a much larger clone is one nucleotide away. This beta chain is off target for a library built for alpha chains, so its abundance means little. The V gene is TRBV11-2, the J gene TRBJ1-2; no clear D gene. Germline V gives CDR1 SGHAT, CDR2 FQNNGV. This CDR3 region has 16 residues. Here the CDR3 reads CACSSAAQSADYGYTF. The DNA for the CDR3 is TGTGCCTGCAGCTCGGCGGCACAATCGGCCGACTATGGCTACACCTTC.

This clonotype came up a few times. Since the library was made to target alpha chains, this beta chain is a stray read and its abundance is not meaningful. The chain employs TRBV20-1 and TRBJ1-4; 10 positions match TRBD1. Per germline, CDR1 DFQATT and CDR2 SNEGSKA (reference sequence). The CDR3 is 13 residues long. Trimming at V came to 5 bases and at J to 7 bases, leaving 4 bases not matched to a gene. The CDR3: CSAGGQGTEKLFF. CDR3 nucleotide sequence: TGCAGTGCTGGGGGACAGGGGACTGAAAAACTGTTTTTT.

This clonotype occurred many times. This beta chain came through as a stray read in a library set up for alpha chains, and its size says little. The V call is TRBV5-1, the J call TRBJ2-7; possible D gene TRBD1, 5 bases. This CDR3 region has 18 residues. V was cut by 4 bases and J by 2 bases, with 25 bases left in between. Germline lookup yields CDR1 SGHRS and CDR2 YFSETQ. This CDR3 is CASSNSIARQPPTYEQYF. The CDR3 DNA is TGCGCCAGCAGCAATTCAATAGCCCGACAGCCCCCTACCTACGAGCAGTACTTC.

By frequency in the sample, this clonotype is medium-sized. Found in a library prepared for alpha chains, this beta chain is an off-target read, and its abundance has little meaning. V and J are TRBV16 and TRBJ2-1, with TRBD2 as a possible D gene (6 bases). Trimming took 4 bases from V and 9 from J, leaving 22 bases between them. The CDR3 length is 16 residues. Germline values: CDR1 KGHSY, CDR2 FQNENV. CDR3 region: CASSPSPTSGVGEQFF. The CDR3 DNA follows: TGTGCCAGCAGCCCGTCCCCAACCTCGGGGGTGGGTGAGCAGTTCTTC.

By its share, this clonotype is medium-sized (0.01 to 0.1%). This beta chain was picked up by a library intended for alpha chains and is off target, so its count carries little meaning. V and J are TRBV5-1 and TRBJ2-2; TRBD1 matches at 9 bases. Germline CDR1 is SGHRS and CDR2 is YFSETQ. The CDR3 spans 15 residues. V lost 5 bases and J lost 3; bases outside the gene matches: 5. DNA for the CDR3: TGCGCCAGCAGACGGGACAGGGTCGACACCGGGGAGCTGTTTTTT. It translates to CASRRDRVDTGELFF.

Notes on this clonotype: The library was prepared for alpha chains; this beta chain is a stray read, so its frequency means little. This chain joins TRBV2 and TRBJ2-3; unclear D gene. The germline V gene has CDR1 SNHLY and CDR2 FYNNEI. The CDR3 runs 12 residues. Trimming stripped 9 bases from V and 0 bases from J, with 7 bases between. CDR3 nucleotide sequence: TGTGCCAGTTCCACTAGCACAGATACGCAGTATTTT. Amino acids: CASSTSTDTQYF.